These 9 T cell receptor beta chains were sequenced from one sample in a study of CD8 T cells in ankylosing spondylitis. TCRdb re-derived calls from the 5' RACE reads in MiXCR, one entry per CDR3 protein. The sample carries about 220,000 distinct CDR3 sequences, around 16% recorded once. The study's findings and limits: A TCR beta motif of seven or eight highly homologous variants appeared characteristic of ankylosing spondylitis blood.

Their specific antigens are unknown. The sequenced material came from blood, either unsorted or a sorted T cell fraction (not recorded which). The receptors derive from a male donor with ankylosing spondylitis.

This clonotype was picked up a small number of times. The chain combines TRBV2 with TRBJ2-1; D not certain. This CDR3 has 14 residues. Trimming took off 1 base at V and 10 bases at J, with 14 bases between the two ends. CDR1 is SNHLY, CDR2 FYNNEI, per germline. DNA for the CDR3: TGTGCCAGCAGTGAAGAGGCTCTGTCTCCCGAGCAGTTCTTC. This gives the protein CASSEEALSPEQFF.

This clonotype was seen many times. The V call is TRBV27, the J call TRBJ2-7; D is perhaps TRBD2 (6 bases). Germline values: CDR1 MNHEY, CDR2 SMNVEV (reference sequence). The CDR3 contains 14 residues. The V gene lost 4 bases and the J gene lost 5 bases, with 15 bases spanning the gap. CDR3 nucleotides: TGTGCCAGCAGTTATGAGACTAGGTTAGACGAGCAGTACTTC. Encoded protein: CASSYETRLDEQYF.

A few counts support this clonotype. V gene TRBV4-3 combines with J gene TRBJ2-1, with D maybe TRBD2 (5 bases). V gave up 0 bases and J gave up 8 bases, with 14 bases separating them. The germline gives CDR1 LGHNA, CDR2 YSLEER. This CDR3 is built from 15 residues. The CDR3: CASSQDLGSSDEQFF. The CDR3 DNA reads TGCGCCAGCAGCCAAGATTTAGGGAGCAGCGATGAGCAGTTCTTC.

This chain joins TRBV30 and TRBJ1-1; 7 nucleotides match TRBD1. Per germline, CDR1 GTSNPN and CDR2 SVGIG (reference sequence). The CDR3 extends over 12 amino acids. V shed 1 base, J shed 11 bases, and the junction held 7 bases outside the gene matches. CDR3 residues: CAWSDEGANAFF. The DNA of the CDR3 is TGTGCCTGGAGTGATGAGGGGGCAAACGCTTTCTTT.

The V gene is TRBV11-2, the J gene TRBJ2-2, with 11 bases lining up with TRBD2. Germline-derived CDR1 and CDR2 are SGHAT and FQNNGV. CDR3 length equals 15 residues. V lost 5 bases to trimming and J lost 7 bases; unmatched junction nucleotides: 6. The chain's CDR3 is CASSILAGGVGELFF. The CDR3 DNA reads TGTGCCAGCAGCATTCTAGCGGGAGGTGTCGGGGAGCTGTTTTTT.

The CDR3: CASSPPYTGELFF. The CDR3 DNA follows: TGTGCCAGCAGCCCTCCTTACACCGGGGAGCTGTTTTTT. V gene TRBV14 combines with J gene TRBJ2-2; no firm D call. CDR3 length: 13 residues. Germline V gene sequence: CDR1 SGHDN, CDR2 FVKESK. The germline V and J ends were trimmed by 4 bases and 3 bases, with 6 bases remaining between them. The whole variable domain, remainder taken from reference TRBV14 and TRBJ2-2, is EAGVTQFPSHSVIEKGQTVTLRCDPISGHDNLYWYRRVMGKEIKFLLHFVKESKQDESGMPNNRFLAERTGGTYSTLKVQPAELEDSGVYFCASSPPYTGELFFGEGSRLTVL.

The chain uses TRBV12-3 or TRBV12-4 and TRBJ2-7, with no clear D. CDR3 size: 9 residues. Trimming stripped 8 bases from V and 3 bases from J, with 2 bases between. The DNA for the CDR3 is TGTGCCAGCGGCTACGAGCAGTACTTC. Translating gives CASGYEQYF.

The chain joins TRBV20-1 to TRBJ2-5; no clear D. This CDR3 comprises 13 residues. V shed 4 bases and J shed 1 base, with 10 bases lying between them. Germline-derived CDR1 and CDR2 are DFQATT and SNEGSKA (reference sequence). The CDR3, as DNA: TGCAGTGCTAAACGACACGGCCAAGAGACCCAGTACTTC. It specifies CSAKRHGQETQYF.

The chain joins TRBV13 to TRBJ1-2; D uncertain. V was trimmed by 7 bases and J by 2 bases, leaving 14 bases between them. Per the germline V gene, CDR1 is PRHDT and CDR2 is FYEKMQ (reference sequence). This CDR3 is built from 14 residues. CDR3 DNA sequence: TGTGCCAGCACCTCGGTGCAGGACAACTATGGCTACACCTTC. Protein product: CASTSVQDNYGYTF.